The 4 T cell receptor beta chains presented below share a single source sample, sequenced in a study of T cell responses to AZD1222 COVID-19 vaccine. Only in-frame clones appear in the TCRdb table, and some are missing; sequencing was by immunoSEQ multiplex PCR. Here the sample spans about 84,000 clones, roughly nine tenths being singletons. Sequencing was performed on peripheral blood, taken 28 days after the second AZD1222 dose. Every receptor here comes from an adult who received the AZD1222 COVID-19 vaccine.

CDR3: CASSPSQSGNTIYF. CDR3 sequence (DNA): TGTGCCAGCAGCCCGAGTCAGTCTGGAAACACCATATATTTT. The chain recombines TRBV3-1 (or the pseudogene TRBV3-2) with TRBJ1-3; D unclear. The CDR3 is 14 amino acids. V gave up 4 bases and J gave up 1 base, with 8 bases separating them. Germline V CDR1 and CDR2: LGHDT, YNNKEL (reference sequence).

As for this clone: Germline is not matched at one junction end, which may reflect a read error. The chain is built from TRBV5-1 and TRBJ1-6, with 8 bases that match TRBD1. Germline CDR1 is SGHRS and CDR2 is YFSETQ. The CDR3 spans 15 residues. The CDR3 nucleotides are TGCGCCAGCACCTTGCAGGGGGCGAATAATTCACCCCTCCACTTT. Protein sequence: CASTLQGANNSPLHF. The full variable domain, in which reference TRBV5-1 and TRBJ1-6 provide the parts outside the CDR3, is KAGVTQTPRYLIKTRGQQVTLSCSPISGHRSVSWYQQTPGQGLQFLFEYFSETQRNKGNFPGRFSGRQFSNSRSEMNVSTLELGDSALYLCASTLQGANNSPLHFGNGTRLTVT.

The V and J genes are TRBV7-9 and TRBJ1-3; 7 bases map to TRBD1. Germline-derived CDR1 and CDR2 are SEHNR and FQNEAQ (reference sequence). The trim removed 5 bases at V and 0 bases at J, leaving 7 bases unmatched. This CDR3 is built from 16 residues. The chain's CDR3 is CASSSHRGLSGNTIYF. As DNA, the CDR3 is TGTGCCAGCAGCAGCCACAGGGGCCTCTCTGGAAACACCATATATTTT.

DNA for the CDR3: TGTGCCAGCAGCCAGAAAGACAGGATCTCCTACGAGCAGTACTTC. This translates into CASSQKDRISYEQYF. The chain couples TRBV14 to TRBJ2-7, with D possibly TRBD1 on 6 matching bases. The CDR3 extends over 15 amino acids. Trimming stripped 3 bases from V and 0 bases from J, with 12 bases between. The germline V gene encodes CDR1 SGHDN and CDR2 FVKESK.